The present T cell receptor beta chain was sequenced within a study of CD8 T cells in ankylosing spondylitis. This CDR3 has 15 amino acids. Trimming took 1 base from V and 8 from J, leaving 15 bases between them. CDR1 is LGHDT, CDR2 YNNKEL, per germline (reference sequence). By quantitative 5'-RACE with molecular barcodes, the TCR beta libraries were made. TCRdb reprocessed the 5' RACE reads via MiXCR and lists one record per CDR3 protein. The sample contains roughly 370,000 distinct CDR3 sequences, 20% to 25% of which appear only once. Turning to this clonotype: Its antigen is currently unknown.

Study-wide results and caveats: Blood of patients with ankylosing spondylitis appeared to be characterized by a TCR beta motif of fewer than 10 highly homologous variants. Certain motif variants had earlier appeared in reactive arthritis synovial fluid and blood.

This TCR was recovered from a male donor with ankylosing spondylitis. Sequenced input: blood, either unsorted or a sorted T cell fraction (not recorded which). This chain uses TRBV3-1 with TRBJ2-4; D call uncertain. CDR3 sequence (DNA): TGTGCCAGCAGCCAAGGCCCGGTCCCGGAAGACATTCAGTACTTC. Its translation is CASSQGPVPEDIQYF.